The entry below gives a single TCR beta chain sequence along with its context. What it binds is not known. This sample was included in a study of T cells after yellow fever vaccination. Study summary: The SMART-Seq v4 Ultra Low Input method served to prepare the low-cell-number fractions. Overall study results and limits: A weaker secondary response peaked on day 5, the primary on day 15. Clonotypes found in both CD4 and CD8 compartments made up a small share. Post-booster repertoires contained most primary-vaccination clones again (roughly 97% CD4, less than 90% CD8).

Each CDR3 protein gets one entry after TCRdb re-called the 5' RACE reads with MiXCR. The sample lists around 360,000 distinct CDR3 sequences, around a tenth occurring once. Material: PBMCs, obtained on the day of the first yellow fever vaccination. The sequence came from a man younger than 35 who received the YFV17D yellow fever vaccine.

CDR3 residues: CASSVGQGATNEKLFF. The CDR3 nucleotides read TGTGCCAGCAGCGTCGGACAGGGAGCAACTAATGAAAAACTGTTTTTT. V usage is TRBV9 and J usage is TRBJ1-4, with TRBD1 matching 8 bases. Germline CDR1 and CDR2: SGDLS and YYNGEE. V shed 2 bases and J 0 bases; nucleotides not matched to a gene: 3. The CDR3 is 16 residues long. Full variable domain (rest looked up from reference TRBV9 and TRBJ1-4): DSGVTQTPKHLITATGQRVTLRCSPRSGDLSVYWYQQSLDQGLQFLIQYYNGEERAKGNILERFSAQQFPDLHSELNLSSLELGDSALYFCASSVGQGATNEKLFFGSGTQLSVL.